Listed below are T cell receptor beta chains from one sample, sequenced in a study of cytomegalovirus exposure and HLA in healthy donors. The protocol was immunoSEQ multiplex PCR, while the TCRdb copy is restricted to in-frame clones and leaves out a portion. The sample has approximately 100,000 clones; 50% to 75% are singletons. The sequenced sample consisted of PBMCs. The receptors derive from a man aged 30 to 45 in good health and CMV-seronegative. Each CDR3 is given with its conserved first and last residue. D genes are given only for firm matches. Only some rows state a clone size, as once, few, many or a class for expanded clones.

clone_size d_call j_call v_call cdr3_aa cdr3_nt
- - TRBJ2-1 TRBV25-1 CASSEQGRDEQFF TGTGCCAGCAGTGAACAGGGCAGGGATGAGCAGTTCTTC
- TRBD1 TRBJ2-7 TRBV4-1 CASSQRTGGTYEQYF TGCGCCAGCAGCCAAAGGACAGGGGGAACGTACGAGCAGTACTTC
few - TRBJ2-3 TRBV6-6 CASSYSGPGFTDTQYF TGTGCCAGCAGTTACTCGGGTCCGGGGTTCACAGATACGCAGTATTTT
- - TRBJ1-2 TRBV6-1 CASSERGSTNYGYTF TGTGCCAGCAGTGAACGGGGGAGTACTAACTATGGCTACACCTTC
- TRBD2 TRBJ2-5 TRBV15 CATSGAGGLETQYF TGTGCCACCAGCGGAGCGGGGGGCCTGGAGACCCAGTACTTC
- TRBD1 TRBJ1-6 TRBV2 CASSEVDRVSSYNSPLHF TGTGCCAGCAGTGAAGTGGACAGGGTGAGCTCCTATAATTCACCCCTCCACTTT
- TRBD1 TRBJ2-2 TRBV2 CASGGQGNTGELFF TGTGCCAGTGGAGGACAGGGGAACACCGGGGAGCTGTTTTTT
- - TRBJ1-2 TRBV6-1 CASSVRSLGYTF TGTGCCAGCAGTGTACGGAGCTTGGGCTACACCTTC
once - TRBJ2-7 TRBV4-1 CASSQDRNGYEQYF TGCGCCAGCAGCCAAGATCGTAACGGCTACGAGCAGTACTTC
- - TRBJ2-1 TRBV13 CASSLEPEDWSSYNEQFF TGTGCCAGCAGCTTAGAGCCTGAAGACTGGAGCTCCTACAATGAGCAGTTCTTC
- - TRBJ2-1 TRBV15 CATSRAAGGGDEQFF TGTGCCACCAGCAGAGCAGCCGGGGGTGGGGATGAGCAGTTCTTC
- TRBD1 TRBJ1-1 TRBV13 CASSSHLDRGPNTEAFF TGTGCCAGCAGCTCCCACCTGGACAGGGGTCCGAACACTGAAGCTTTCTTT
once TRBD2 TRBJ2-5 TRBV7-6 CASSLGTLAGRSETQYF TGTGCCAGCAGCTTAGGGACCTTAGCGGGGAGGTCGGAGACCCAGTACTTC
- - TRBJ2-3 TRBV19 CASSPSGTDTQYF TGTGCCAGTAGCCCTAGCGGCACAGATACGCAGTATTTT
- TRBD1 TRBJ2-7 TRBV6-5 CASTSPGGTYEQYF TGTGCCAGCACCAGCCCAGGGGGCACCTACGAGCAGTACTTC
- TRBD2 TRBJ2-5 TRBV28 CASSWTSGVRETQYF TGTGCCAGCAGCTGGACTAGCGGAGTCCGGGAGACCCAGTACTTC
- TRBD1 TRBJ1-5 TRBV15 CATSNAGGGNQPQHF TGTGCCACCAGCAACGCAGGGGGCGGCAATCAGCCCCAGCATTTT
- TRBD2 TRBJ2-3 TRBV5-4 CASSFRLGGGTDTQYF TGTGCCAGCAGCTTTCGTTTGGGGGGGGGCACAGATACGCAGTATTTT
- - TRBJ2-7 TRBV6-5 CASRAGWVRSEQYF TGTGCCAGCAGGGCCGGGTGGGTTCGGAGCGAGCAGTACTTC
- - TRBJ1-2 TRBV27 CASSPELPYGTNYGYTF TGTGCCAGCAGCCCCGAGCTCCCCTACGGGACTAACTATGGCTACACCTTC
few - TRBJ1-2 TRBV6-5 CAISRQTYGYTF TGTGCCATCTCTCGACAGACCTATGGCTACACCTTC
- TRBD1 TRBJ1-2 TRBV18 CASSPEVPGQGAGGYTF TGTGCCAGCTCACCAGAAGTCCCGGGACAGGGGGCAGGGGGCTACACCTTC
- - TRBJ1-1 TRBV5-1 CASSLGTENTEAFF TGCGCCAGCAGCTTGGGGACAGAGAACACTGAAGCTTTCTTT
- TRBD1 TRBJ2-2 TRBV9 CASRPGTGAFGTGELFF TGTGCCAGCAGGCCCGGGACAGGGGCTTTTGGCACCGGGGAGCTGTTTTTT
- TRBD2 TRBJ2-3 TRBV6-1 CASKGLAGVTQYF TGTGCCAGCAAAGGACTAGCGGGAGTTACGCAGTATTTT
- TRBD2 TRBJ2-5 TRBV7-9 CASSLGLAGESETQYF TGTGCCAGCAGCTTGGGACTAGCGGGAGAGTCAGAGACCCAGTACTTC
once TRBD2 TRBJ2-7 TRBV4-1 CASSQDLGTSGRDDEQYF TGCGCCAGCAGCCAAGATTTGGGGACTAGCGGGAGAGATGACGAGCAGTACTTC
few TRBD2 TRBJ2-3 TRBV19 CASSIKPSGGGTDTQYF TGTGCCAGTAGTATAAAGCCTAGCGGGGGGGGCACAGATACGCAGTATTTT
few TRBD1 TRBJ1-5 TRBV9 CASSRTGSNQPQHF TGTGCCAGCAGCCGGACAGGGAGCAATCAGCCCCAGCATTTT
once TRBD1 TRBJ2-3 TRBV5-4 CASSSGTGRATDTQYF TGTGCCAGCAGCTCGGGGACAGGGAGAGCGACAGATACGCAGTATTTT
- - TRBJ1-5 TRBV28 CASSWGSPNSNQPQHF TGTGCCAGCAGCTGGGGCAGCCCGAATAGCAATCAGCCCCAGCATTTT
- TRBD2 TRBJ2-5 TRBV28 CASSYYLAGVRETQYF TGTGCCAGCAGCTACTACTTAGCGGGAGTAAGAGAGACCCAGTACTTC
- TRBD2 TRBJ2-7 TRBV27 CATYGTSGSTPTSYEQYF TGTGCCACCTACGGGACTAGCGGGTCCACACCCACCTCCTACGAGCAGTACTTC
- TRBD2 TRBJ2-2 TRBV10-3 CAIRRTSGGAPRHTGELFF TGTGCCATCAGAAGGACTAGCGGGGGGGCCCCGCGCCACACCGGGGAGCTGTTTTTT
- TRBD2 TRBJ2-1 TRBV9 CASSGKQLAGGNNEQFF TGTGCCAGCAGCGGGAAACAACTAGCGGGGGGGAACAATGAGCAGTTCTTC
once - TRBJ2-1 TRBV28 CATRIGGVGEWNEQFF TGTGCCACCAGAATAGGGGGGGTGGGGGAATGGAATGAGCAGTTCTTC
few TRBD1 TRBJ1-4 TRBV9 CASSVGLFRQGNEKLFF TGTGCCAGCAGCGTAGGTCTCTTCCGACAGGGTAATGAAAAACTGTTTTTT
- - TRBJ2-1 TRBV30 CAWAEDEQFF TGTGCCTGGGCTGAGGATGAGCAGTTCTTC
few - TRBJ2-7 TRBV2 CASVLGGLYEQYF TGTGCCAGCGTCTTGGGGGGGCTCTACGAGCAGTACTTC
- TRBD1 TRBJ1-2 TRBV29-1 CSAESQGDRYGYTF TGCAGCGCCGAGTCCCAGGGGGATCGGTATGGCTACACCTTC
- TRBD2 TRBJ2-3 TRBV27 CASSSPGTSGRRPSTDTQYF TGTGCCAGCAGTTCCCCCGGGACTAGCGGGAGGCGGCCTAGCACAGATACGCAGTATTTT
- TRBD1 TRBJ1-4 TRBV6-1 CASSELEPWTGNEKLFF TGTGCCAGCAGTGAATTAGAACCTTGGACAGGGAATGAAAAACTGTTTTTT
few - TRBJ1-1 TRBV30 CAWSANSVGHLEAFF TGTGCCTGGAGTGCCAATTCCGTAGGACACCTTGAAGCTTTCTTT
- - TRBJ2-1 TRBV6-1 CASSEGAARMSGEQFF TGTGCCAGCAGTGAGGGGGCGGCCCGAATGTCGGGTGAGCAGTTCTTC
- TRBD1 TRBJ1-2 TRBV29-1 CSVVGDRVYRYTF TGCAGCGTTGTGGGGGACAGGGTCTACCGCTACACCTTC
- - TRBJ2-7 TRBV11-2 CASSSLWGGLPYEQYF TGTGCCAGCAGCTCCCTCTGGGGGGGGCTTCCCTACGAGCAGTACTTC
few TRBD1 TRBJ2-3 TRBV5-1 CASSAGQGSTDTQYF TGCGCCAGCAGCGCAGGACAGGGGAGCACAGATACGCAGTATTTT
- TRBD2 TRBJ2-7 TRBV27 CASSFLTSGGSYEQYF TGTGCCAGCAGTTTCCTCACTTCGGGGGGCTCCTACGAGCAGTACTTC
- - TRBJ1-6 TRBV19 CASSISRSSYNSPLHF TGTGCCAGTAGTATTTCGAGGAGCTCCTATAATTCACCCCTCCACTTT
- - TRBJ2-4 TRBV2 CATRGLSAKNIQYF TGTGCCACCAGGGGCTTATCCGCCAAAAACATTCAGTACTTC
- - TRBJ1-1 TRBV27 CASSFLPGYRDTYTEAFF TGTGCCAGCAGTTTTTTGCCGGGTTACCGGGACACTTACACTGAAGCTTTCTTT
- TRBD1 TRBJ1-1 TRBV19 CASTMTGYSTEAFF TGTGCCAGTACCATGACAGGGTATAGCACTGAAGCTTTCTTT
few - TRBJ2-7 TRBV28 CASSWSTEYEQYF TGTGCCAGCAGTTGGTCGACAGAATACGAGCAGTACTTC